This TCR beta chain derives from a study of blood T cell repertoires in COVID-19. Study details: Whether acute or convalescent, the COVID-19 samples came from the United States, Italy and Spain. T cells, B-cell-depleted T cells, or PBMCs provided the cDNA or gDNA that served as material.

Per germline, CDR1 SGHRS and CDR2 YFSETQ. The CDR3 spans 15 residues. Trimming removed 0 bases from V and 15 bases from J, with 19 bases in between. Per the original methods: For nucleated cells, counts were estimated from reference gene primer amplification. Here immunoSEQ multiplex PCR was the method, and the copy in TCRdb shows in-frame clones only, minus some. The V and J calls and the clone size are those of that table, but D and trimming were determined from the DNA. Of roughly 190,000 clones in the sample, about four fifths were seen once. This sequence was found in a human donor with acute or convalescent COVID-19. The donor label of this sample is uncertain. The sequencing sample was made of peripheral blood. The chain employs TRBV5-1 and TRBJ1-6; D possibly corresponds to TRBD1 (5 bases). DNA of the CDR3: TGCGCCAGCAGCTTGGAGGAGGGACGGCCCAATCTCCTCCACTTT. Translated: CASSLEEGRPNLLHF. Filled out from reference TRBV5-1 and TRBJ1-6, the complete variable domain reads KAGVTQTPRYLIKTRGQQVTLSCSPISGHRSVSWYQQTPGQGLQFLFEYFSETQRNKGNFPGRFSGRQFSNSRSEMNVSTLELGDSALYLCASSLEEGRPNLLHFGNGTRLTVT.